This T cell receptor (beta chain) emerged from a study of blood T cell repertoires in COVID-19. Overall study: Sample material is recorded as cDNA or gDNA derived from T cells, B-cell-depleted T cells, or PBMCs.

Original handling: Estimation of nucleated cell counts relied on the amplification of reference gene primers. Here immunoSEQ multiplex PCR was the method, and the copy in TCRdb shows in-frame clones only, minus some. For V, J and clone size, that table is used; D and trimming come from the DNA. The data show 200,000 to 250,000 clones, with approximately 90% seen just once and approximately 2.5% held by the top ten. The CDR3 is 15 residues long. V shed 1 base and J 4 bases; nucleotides not matched to a gene: 6. Germline-derived CDR1 and CDR2 are SGHAT and FQNNGV. Seattle enrolled patients during active infection and tracked them longitudinally.

Input material: peripheral blood. The chain employs TRBV11-2 and TRBJ1-1, with 7 bases fitting TRBD1. The source is a man aged 25 to 40 with COVID-19, enrolled during active disease. The CDR3 loop is CASSLGGSGGTEAFF. In DNA, the CDR3 is TGTGCCAGCAGCTTAGGAGGCTCAGGGGGCACTGAAGCTTTCTTT. The full variable domain, rest sourced from reference TRBV11-2 and TRBJ1-1, is EAGVAQSPRYKIIEKRQSVAFWCNPISGHATLYWYQQILGQGPKLLIQFQNNGVVDDSQLPKDRFSAERLKGVDSTLKIQPAKLEDSAVYLCASSLGGSGGTEAFFGQGTRLTVV.